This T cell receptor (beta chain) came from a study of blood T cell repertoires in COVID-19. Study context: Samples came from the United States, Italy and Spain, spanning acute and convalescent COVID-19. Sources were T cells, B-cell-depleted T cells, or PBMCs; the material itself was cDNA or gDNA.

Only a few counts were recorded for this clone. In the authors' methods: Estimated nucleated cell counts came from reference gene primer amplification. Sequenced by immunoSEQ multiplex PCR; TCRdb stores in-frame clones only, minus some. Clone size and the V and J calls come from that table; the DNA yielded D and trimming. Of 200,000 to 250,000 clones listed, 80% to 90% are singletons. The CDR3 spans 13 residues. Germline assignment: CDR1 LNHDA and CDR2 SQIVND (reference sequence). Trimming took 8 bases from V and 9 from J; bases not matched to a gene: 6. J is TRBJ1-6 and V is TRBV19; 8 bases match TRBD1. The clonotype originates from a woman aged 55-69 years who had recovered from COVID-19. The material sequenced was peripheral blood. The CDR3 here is CASSRGLGSPLHF. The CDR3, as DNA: TGTGCCAGTTCCAGGGGGCTCGGTTCACCCCTCCACTTT.